One TCR beta chain is described in this entry. Antigen specificity is unknown. This specimen comes from a study of Tregs in tolerant kidney transplant recipients. Whole-study context: The nonmyeloablative bone marrow transplants came from related graft donors, with transient mixed chimerism. General observations from the study: Activated donor B cell expansion appeared to reveal the most relevant donor-specific TCRbeta repertoire. The small number of patients limits these findings pending further validation.

This CDR3 has 16 amino acids. Germline CDR1 reads SEHNR; CDR2 reads FQNEAQ (reference sequence). V lost 5 bases to trimming and J lost 1 base, with 14 bases between them. Only in-frame clones appear in the TCRdb table, and some are missing; sequencing was by immunoSEQ multiplex PCR. The sample contains some 70,000 clones, around nine tenths of which appear only once. Unstimulated regulatory T cells (CD4+CD25+CD127-), CD4+CD25- non-regulatory cells, CD4 and CD8 cells were FACS-sorted from thawed PBMCs. Material: CD4+ T cells from blood, obtained before the transplant. The chain carries TRBV7-9 and TRBJ1-4; tentative D call: TRBD1 (5 bases). The clonotype originates from a human donor who received a combined kidney and bone marrow transplant. In DNA form, the CDR3 reads TGTGCCAGCAGCGATTCGGGGGAAGTAACTAATGAAAAACTGTTTTTT. It codes for CASSDSGEVTNEKLFF.